The 30 T cell receptor beta chains given below trace back to one sample, sequenced in a study of siplizumab effects on memory and regulatory T cells. The table came from immunoSEQ multiplex PCR; TCRdb's copy has only in-frame clones and leaves some out. The table has about 100,000 clones, approximately 90% seen once; the top ten hold 0.55% to 0.95%. Sequenced sample: Tregs sorted from blood. The source is a human donor in good health.

The chain recombines TRBV28 with TRBJ2-3, with D tentatively TRBD2 (5 bases). Germline V gives CDR1 MDHEN, CDR2 SYDVKM. CDR3 size: 11 residues. V lost 5 bases and J lost 11, with 11 bases in between. The CDR3 DNA reads as TGTGCCAGCAGTCCGACTACTCTGCAGTATTTT. Translation gives CASSPTTLQYF.

CDR3 amino acids: CASSRRTSGQETQYF. The CDR3 nucleotides read TGTGCCAGCTCACGACGGACTAGCGGACAAGAGACCCAGTACTTC. The chain links TRBV18 to TRBJ2-5; 10 nucleotides match TRBD2. Looked up from germline, CDR1 is KGHSH and CDR2 is LQKENI. J was trimmed by 2 bases and V by 4 bases; bases with no gene match: 4. This CDR3 is built from 15 residues.

The gene calls are TRBV27 and TRBJ1-1, with a weak D call TRBD1 (6 bases). Germline V lookup: CDR1 MNHEY, CDR2 SMNVEV (reference sequence). CDR3 length equals 18 residues. The germline V and J ends were trimmed by 8 bases and 0 bases, with 25 bases remaining between them. CDR3 in DNA: TGTGCCAGCCGTCAATACGGGGGGCTCGGTGGTTTGAACACTGAAGCTTTCTTT. This codes for CASRQYGGLGGLNTEAFF.

This chain connects TRBV14 to TRBJ2-5; 7 nucleotides agree with TRBD2. CDR1 and CDR2 from the germline V gene are SGHDN and FVKESK. Trimming took 2 bases from V and 5 from J; bases not matched to a gene: 8. This CDR3 region has 15 residues. The CDR3 loop is CASSQFPLRGETQYF. In nucleotides, the CDR3 is TGTGCCAGCAGCCAATTCCCTCTGCGGGGGGAGACCCAGTACTTC.

The chain employs TRBV27 and TRBJ1-1, with D possibly being TRBD1 (5 bases). Between the trimmed V and J ends, which lost 5 bases and 5 bases, there was a span of 15 bases. The length of the CDR3 is 14 residues. Per the germline V gene, CDR1 is MNHEY and CDR2 is SMNVEV (reference sequence). CDR3 residues: CASSPPGIGTEAFF. The DNA for the CDR3 is TGTGCCAGCAGTCCACCAGGGATTGGGACTGAAGCTTTCTTT.

This chain connects TRBV9 to TRBJ1-1; 7 positions match TRBD1. From germline, CDR1 is SGDLS and CDR2 YYNGEE. The CDR3 covers 14 residues. Trimming took 3 bases from V and 7 from J; bases not matched to a gene: 9. CDR3 sequence (DNA): TGTGCCAGCAGCGCAAGACAGGGCGGGGGTGAAGCTTTCTTT. Translation: CASSARQGGGEAFF.

This chain connects TRBV18 to TRBJ1-2, with D tentatively TRBD1 (5 bases). V was cut by 6 bases and J by 2 bases, with 7 bases left in between. In germline, CDR1 is KGHSH, CDR2 LQKENI. The CDR3 totals 12 residues. For the CDR3, the DNA is TGTGCCAGCTCCAGACAGAACTATGGCTACACCTTC. Its translation: CASSRQNYGYTF.

The J gene is TRBJ2-4, the V gene TRBV6-5; D is perhaps TRBD2 (6 bases). V lost 4 bases, J lost 3 bases, and 16 bases lay in between. CDR3 length equals 16 residues. Looked up from germline, CDR1 is MNHEY and CDR2 is SVGAGI. DNA of the CDR3: TGTGCCAGCAGTTCCTCCCTCGGGGGTGGCAAAAACATTCAGTACTTC. Translating it yields CASSSSLGGGKNIQYF.

In its sample, this clone was seen once. V is TRBV9 and J is TRBJ2-5, with 9 bases lining up with TRBD1. TRBJ2-7 explains the end of the DNA better; the J call may be wrong. Germline values: CDR1 SGDLS, CDR2 YYNGEE. The CDR3 contains 15 residues. The CDR3 DNA follows: TGTGCCAGCAGCCCCTTGGGACAGGGTTTATACGAGCAGTACTTC. It encodes CASSPLGQGLYEQYF.

CDR3 bases: TGTGCCAGCAGCTTAATGGTTGTCGGCAGGGGGCCTGGAAACACCATATATTTT. This sequence encodes CASSLMVVGRGPGNTIYF. The chain uses TRBV7-6 and TRBJ1-3; 8 bases line up with TRBD1. CDR1 and CDR2 from the germline V gene are SGHVS and FNYEAQ. Trimming cost V 2 bases and J 2 bases; bases outside gene matches: 11. This CDR3 contains 18 residues. The whole variable domain, filled in from reference TRBV7-6 and TRBJ1-3, reads GAGVSQSPRYKVTKRGQDVALRCDPISGHVSLYWYRQALGQGPEFLTYFNYEAQQDKSGLPNDRFSAERPEGSISTLTIQRTEQRDSAMYRCASSLMVVGRGPGNTIYFGEGSWLTVV.

The chain links TRBV15 to TRBJ2-2; 8 bases agree with TRBD2. From germline, CDR1 is LNHNV and CDR2 YYDKDF (reference sequence). CDR3 length: 16 amino acids. The ends lost 1 base at V and 3 bases at J; junction bases unmatched: 4. The CDR3 sequence is CATSRGSGSHTGELFF. In DNA form, the CDR3 reads TGTGCCACCAGCAGAGGGAGCGGGAGCCACACCGGGGAGCTGTTTTTT.

The rearrangement links TRBV27 to TRBJ2-2; 11 bases line up with TRBD2. The CDR3 is 18 amino acids. Germline CDR1 is MNHEY and CDR2 is SMNVEV (reference sequence). J gave up 0 bases and V 5 bases, and 8 bases lay outside the gene matches. CDR3 sequence (DNA): TGTGCCAGCAGTATTCGACTAGCGGGGTTTACGAACACCGGGGAGCTGTTTTTT. Protein product: CASSIRLAGFTNTGELFF.

The chain employs TRBV20-1 and TRBJ2-1, with unresolved D. Germline V lookup: CDR1 DFQATT, CDR2 SNEGSKA (reference sequence). This CDR3 is 11 amino acids long. Deletions cut 6 bases from V and 2 bases from J, with 5 bases between. Written as DNA, the CDR3 is TGCAGTGCACCCGCCTACAATGAGCAGTTCTTC. Its translation is CSAPAYNEQFF.

J is TRBJ1-2 and V is TRBV27, with 11 bases that match TRBD1. The V gene end was trimmed by 0 bases and the J gene end by 7 bases; junction bases not matched to a gene: 1. The CDR3 loop spans 14 amino acids. CDR1 and CDR2 from the germline V gene are MNHEY and SMNVEV (reference sequence). The CDR3 DNA reads TGTGCCAGCAGTTTATCAGGACAGGGGGCTGGCTACACCTTC. Translated: CASSLSGQGAGYTF.

The chain joins TRBV13 to TRBJ2-7; unclear D gene. The CDR3 consists of 14 residues. CDR1 and CDR2 (germline): PRHDT, FYEKMQ (reference sequence). V was cut by 0 bases and J by 2 bases, with 8 bases left in between. The DNA for the CDR3 is TGTGCCAGCAGCTTAGGGGCTAGTCCCTACGAGCAGTACTTC. This translates into CASSLGASPYEQYF.

The chain carries TRBV10-3 and TRBJ1-5; D remains unclear. This CDR3 spans 16 amino acids. Trimming removed 2 bases from V and 0 bases from J, with 11 bases in between. Germline-derived CDR1 and CDR2 are ENHRY and SYGVKD. CDR3 bases: TGTGCCATCAGTGAGGGAAATATCTATAGCAATCAGCCCCAGCATTTT. Translated: CAISEGNIYSNQPQHF.

In DNA form, the CDR3 reads TGCGCCAGCAGCCAAGACCTGAACGTTAGGGCCTACGAGCAGTACTTC. Protein: CASSQDLNVRAYEQYF. This chain links TRBV4-1 with TRBJ2-7, with unresolved D. From germline, CDR1 is MGHRA and CDR2 YSYEKL. Trimming took 0 bases from V and 2 from J, leaving 14 bases between them. The CDR3 is 16 amino acids.

The V and J genes are TRBV7-8 and TRBJ2-2, with D possibly TRBD1 on 5 matching bases. From germline, CDR1 is SGHVS and CDR2 FQNEAQ. Trimming pared 5 bases from V and 4 bases from J, leaving 8 bases between. The CDR3 is 13 amino acids. The CDR3 here is CASSLRGTGELFF. In DNA, the CDR3 is TGTGCCAGCAGCCTAAGGGGCACCGGGGAGCTGTTTTTT.

The sample holds a few counts of this clone. The chain is built from TRBV9 and TRBJ2-1; TRBD1 might be the D (5 bases). Trimming stripped 1 base from V and 1 base from J, with 12 bases between. The V gene's germline CDR1 is SGDLS and CDR2 YYNGEE. The CDR3 totals 16 residues. In DNA form, the CDR3 reads TGTGCCAGCAGCGTACGTTGGGGCAGATCCTACAATGAGCAGTTCTTC. This encodes CASSVRWGRSYNEQFF.

Only one count was recorded for this clone. The chain joins TRBV27 to TRBJ2-2; D gene ambiguous. Trimming stripped 6 bases from V and 2 bases from J, with 7 bases between. Germline CDR1 reads MNHEY; CDR2 reads SMNVEV (reference sequence). The length of the CDR3 is 13 residues. The CDR3 nucleotides read TGTGCCAGCAGGTTCCTTAACACCGGGGAGCTGTTTTTT. This translates into CASRFLNTGELFF.

This chain connects TRBV18 to TRBJ2-3; possible D gene TRBD2, 6 bases. The V and J ends lost 3 bases and 1 base respectively, with 14 bases between them. The CDR3 contains 16 residues. CDR1 and CDR2 from the germline V gene are KGHSH and LQKENI. The CDR3 bases are TGTGCCAGCTCACCGGACGCGGGGTCGGGCACAGATACGCAGTATTTT. Protein sequence: CASSPDAGSGTDTQYF.

This chain uses TRBV20-1 with TRBJ2-5; D uncertain. CDR1 and CDR2 (germline): DFQATT, SNEGSKA (reference sequence). Trimming stripped 0 bases from V and 8 bases from J, with 7 bases between. This CDR3 comprises 11 residues. CDR3 sequence: CSARDGITQYF. The CDR3 DNA reads as TGCAGTGCTAGAGATGGAATTACCCAGTACTTC.

The chain joins TRBV13 to TRBJ1-3, with unresolved D. From germline, CDR1 is PRHDT and CDR2 FYEKMQ (reference sequence). The CDR3 totals 15 residues. V was trimmed by 0 bases and J by 2 bases, leaving 8 bases between them. The CDR3 DNA is TGTGCCAGCAGCTTAGGGCGCGGGCCTGGAAACACCATATATTTT. It yields the protein CASSLGRGPGNTIYF.

V and J are TRBV18 and TRBJ1-1; perhaps TRBD1 as D (5 bases). The germline gives CDR1 KGHSH, CDR2 LQKENI. The length of the CDR3 is 14 residues. V was clipped by 3 bases and J by 3 bases, with 11 bases between them. The chain's CDR3 is CASSPPRGDTEAFF. The CDR3 DNA is TGTGCCAGCTCACCCCCCCGAGGGGACACTGAAGCTTTCTTT.

The chain combines TRBV21-1 with TRBJ2-7; the table's D call TRBD1 went unverified against the DNA. TRBV21-1 is described as a pseudogene. This CDR3 contains 16 residues. The CDR3 loop reads CASSTNTGTGSHEQYF. The CDR3, as DNA: TGTGCCAGCAGCACTAATACCGGGACAGGGAGCCACGAGCAGTACTTC.

The chain carries TRBV2 and TRBJ2-1, with 13 bases identical to TRBD2. There are 15 residues in the CDR3. CDR1 and CDR2 from the germline V gene are SNHLY and FYNNEI. V gave up 6 bases and J gave up 6 bases; unmatched junction bases: 5. CDR3 residues: CASRGTSGTFNEQFF. CDR3 sequence (DNA): TGTGCCAGCAGGGGGACTAGCGGGACCTTCAATGAGCAGTTCTTC.

The chain has TRBV7-8 and TRBJ2-5; no clear D. Trimming removed 2 bases at V and 2 bases at J, with 9 bases between. The V gene's germline CDR1 is SGHVS and CDR2 FQNEAQ. The CDR3 covers 14 residues. CDR3 DNA sequence: TGTGCCAGCAGCTTAAGAGGCCCGCAAGAGACCCAGTACTTC. Its protein is CASSLRGPQETQYF. Supplemented by reference TRBV7-8 and TRBJ2-5, the full variable domain reads GAGVSQSPRYKVAKRGQDVALRCDPISGHVSLFWYQQALGQGPEFLTYFQNEAQLDKSGLPSDRFFAERPEGSVSTLKIQRTQQEDSAVYLCASSLRGPQETQYFGPGTRLLVL.

The J gene is TRBJ1-2, the V gene TRBV7-8; 7 bases match TRBD1. Germline-derived CDR1 and CDR2 are SGHVS and FQNEAQ. The CDR3 has 14 residues. Trimming removed 5 bases from V and 2 bases from J; junction bases left unmatched: 5. The CDR3 DNA reads as TGTGCCAGCAGCCAAGGGGGCGCCAACTATGGCTACACCTTC. Translated: CASSQGGANYGYTF.

J is TRBJ2-3 and V is TRBV5-1, with D hard to call. This CDR3 is 16 amino acids long. V was shortened by 2 bases and J by 2 bases, with 15 bases between the two germline ends. Germline CDR1 SGHRS, CDR2 YFSETQ. The CDR3 loop is CASSLLPSGSTDTQYF. CDR3 nucleotides: TGCGCCAGCAGCTTACTCCCTTCGGGCTCCACAGATACGCAGTATTTT.

The CDR3 DNA reads TGTGCCAGCAGCCAGACTTGGGGCTCCTCGGCGGGGACTGAAGCTTTCTTT. Translating it yields CASSQTWGSSAGTEAFF. The chain is built from TRBV7-8 and TRBJ1-1, with D perhaps matching TRBD1 (5 bases). Germline CDR1 and CDR2: SGHVS and FQNEAQ. Trimming removed 5 bases at V and 5 bases at J, with 24 bases between. CDR3 length: 17 amino acids. Complete variable domain (other parts from reference TRBV7-8 and TRBJ1-1): GAGVSQSPRYKVAKRGQDVALRCDPISGHVSLFWYQQALGQGPEFLTYFQNEAQLDKSGLPSDRFFAERPEGSVSTLKIQRTQQEDSAVYLCASSQTWGSSAGTEAFFGQGTRLTVV.